These 28 T cell receptor beta chains were sequenced from one sample in a study of blood T cells in healthy people across ages. Through a sample-barcoded 5' primer and a J-beta primer mix, a second PCR was run for about 7 to 12 cycles. TCRdb analysed the 5' RACE reads with MiXCR anew, one entry per CDR3 protein. The sample lists approximately 780,000 distinct CDR3 sequences, more than 25% occurring once. These data were also filed under a second study, of T cells of mothers and their children.

What was sequenced was blood. These receptors originate from a boy under 18 in good health.

The DNA of the CDR3 is TGCGCCAGCAGCTTAGGCAGGGGGGGTAATTCACCCCTCCACTTT. This codes for CASSLGRGGNSPLHF. This chain links TRBV5-1 with TRBJ1-6; TRBD1 aligns across 7 bases. Germline CDR1 SGHRS, CDR2 YFSETQ. This CDR3 comprises 15 residues. V lost 2 bases, J lost 6 bases, and 5 bases stayed unmatched.

The chain links TRBV11-2 to TRBJ2-1; a weak D match, TRBD2 (6 bases). The CDR3 consists of 13 residues. The germline V and J ends were trimmed by 5 bases and 8 bases, with 13 bases remaining between them. The germline V gene has CDR1 SGHAT and CDR2 FQNNGV. CDR3 sequence reads: CASSPTSSYEQFF. The CDR3 DNA follows: TGTGCCAGCAGCCCGACTAGTTCCTATGAGCAGTTCTTC.

The chain couples TRBV7-2 to TRBJ2-5; the match to TRBD2 covers 7 bases. Trimming cost V 1 base and J 1 base; bases outside gene matches: 3. The CDR3 is 15 amino acids. CDR1 SGHTA and CDR2 FQGNSA come from the germline V gene. The CDR3 region is CASSLVGGVQETQYF. CDR3 sequence (DNA): TGTGCCAGCAGCTTAGTGGGGGGGGTCCAAGAGACCCAGTACTTC.

The J gene is TRBJ1-2, the V gene TRBV6-5, with a possible D match to TRBD1 (5 bases). This CDR3 spans 12 amino acids. Looked up from germline, CDR1 is MNHEY and CDR2 is SVGAGI. Trimming took 8 bases from V and 4 from J, leaving 11 bases between them. The DNA for the CDR3 is TGTGCCAGCGCGGGGACTCTCTATGGCTACACCTTC. This sequence encodes CASAGTLYGYTF.

The chain combines TRBV27 with TRBJ1-4; unclear D gene. Trimming pared 5 bases from V and 6 bases from J, leaving 13 bases between. The CDR3 consists of 14 residues. Germline V gene sequence: CDR1 MNHEY, CDR2 SMNVEV (reference sequence). Here the CDR3 DNA reads TGTGCCAGCAGTCCCAACCGGGGAGATGAAAAACTGTTTTTT. It is translated as CASSPNRGDEKLFF.

This clonotype showed up just a few times. The V and J genes are TRBV14 and TRBJ2-3; no definite D call. Trimming took off 3 bases at V and 4 bases at J, with 14 bases between the two ends. Germline V gene sequence: CDR1 SGHDN, CDR2 FVKESK. The CDR3 covers 15 residues. This CDR3 is CASSHKRQSADTQYF. CDR3 DNA: TGTGCCAGCAGCCATAAACGCCAGTCAGCAGATACGCAGTATTTT.

The chain joins TRBV3-1 to TRBJ1-1; no reliable D call. The CDR3 runs to 16 residues. Per germline, CDR1 LGHDT and CDR2 YNNKEL (reference sequence). Trimming left V 3 bases short and J 0 bases short, with 14 bases between. The CDR3 DNA is TGTGCCAGCAGCCAGTATAACATTCCCGTGAACACTGAAGCTTTCTTT. Translating gives CASSQYNIPVNTEAFF.

The chain uses TRBV20-1 and TRBJ2-1, with D perhaps given as TRBD1 or TRBD2 (5 bases each). The CDR3 is 13 residues long. Per the germline V gene, CDR1 is DFQATT and CDR2 is SNEGSKA (reference sequence). Trimming shortened V by 6 bases and J by 6 bases, and 15 bases separated the two germline ends. CDR3 DNA sequence: TGCAGTGCCGGGGACGGGCCCCTCAATGAGCAGTTCTTC. This gives the protein CSAGDGPLNEQFF.

This clonotype showed up just a few times. The chain uses TRBV20-1 and TRBJ2-1; 7 positions match TRBD2. Germline CDR1 is DFQATT and CDR2 is SNEGSKA (reference sequence). The CDR3 is 16 amino acids. After removal of 0 bases from V and 2 bases from J, the junction contained 7 bases not matched to a gene. The CDR3 DNA follows: TGCAGTGCTAGAGACTTGGGGGGGGTTACCTACAATGAGCAGTTCTTC. The encoded protein is CSARDLGGVTYNEQFF.

The chain recombines TRBV29-1 with TRBJ1-2; D is uncertain. V lost 1 base, J lost 7 bases, and 10 bases lay in between. Per germline, CDR1 SQVTM and CDR2 ANQGSEA. The CDR3 totals 12 residues. For the CDR3, the DNA is TGCAGCGTTGAAGGCCCTAGAGGTGGCTACACCTTC. Its protein is CSVEGPRGGYTF.

This clonotype came up many times. V usage is TRBV12-3 or TRBV12-4 and J usage is TRBJ2-5; perhaps TRBD2 as D (5 bases). Trimming removed 1 base from V and 2 bases from J, with 8 bases in between. CDR3 length: 14 amino acids. The CDR3 protein is CASSLGSGQETQYF. The CDR3 coding sequence is TGTGCCAGCAGTTTAGGTTCGGGGCAAGAGACCCAGTACTTC.

The chain has TRBV4-1 and TRBJ2-1, with 7 bases aligning to TRBD2. With 2 bases clipped from V and 0 bases from J, the junction kept 7 bases outside the gene matches. Germline V gene lookup returns CDR1 MGHRA and CDR2 YSYEKL. The CDR3 length is 17 residues. CDR3 in amino acids: CASSQSFGRVSYNEQFF. The CDR3 nucleotides are TGCGCCAGCAGCCAAAGTTTTGGGAGGGTCTCCTACAATGAGCAGTTCTTC.

This chain joins TRBV29-1 and TRBJ2-1, with D unclear. The better agreement between TRBJ2-7 and the DNA end casts doubt on the J call. This CDR3 comprises 10 residues. The germline V gene encodes CDR1 SQVTM and CDR2 ANQGSEA. CDR3: CSVGGFEQYF. The CDR3, as DNA: TGCAGCGTTGGAGGCTTCGAGCAGTACTTC.

This chain joins TRBV5-1 and TRBJ2-4; maybe TRBD1 (6 bases). The CDR3 is made up of 15 amino acids. Trimming took off 5 bases at V and 0 bases at J, with 12 bases between the two ends. CDR1 SGHRS and CDR2 YFSETQ come from the germline V gene. DNA of the CDR3: TGCGCCAGCAGGTCAGGGGCCATAGCCAAAAACATTCAGTACTTC. Translated: CASRSGAIAKNIQYF.

This clonotype was seen more than once but under ten times. The chain combines TRBV5-1 with TRBJ1-3, with unresolved D. The CDR3 sequence is 14 residues long. V was trimmed by 1 base and J by 2 bases, leaving 7 bases between them. CDR1 and CDR2 from the germline V gene are SGHRS and YFSETQ. The CDR3 nucleotides are TGCGCCAGCAGCTTGAGCAGTCCTGGAAACACCATATATTTT. This gives the protein CASSLSSPGNTIYF.

The genes are TRBV29-1 and TRBJ2-1; D perhaps matches TRBD2 (5 bases). Gene TRBJ2-5 matches the end of the DNA better, so the J call may be wrong. Germline V gene sequence: CDR1 SQVTM, CDR2 ANQGSEA. The CDR3 length is 15 residues. The CDR3: CSVANGLKAQETQYF. In nucleotides, the CDR3 is TGCAGCGTTGCCAATGGACTCAAGGCCCAAGAGACCCAGTACTTC.

This clonotype was found many times. The V gene is TRBV7-3, the J gene TRBJ1-4; D gene ambiguous. Looked up from germline, CDR1 is SGHTA and CDR2 is FQGTGA. This CDR3 spans 13 amino acids. V was shortened by 5 bases and J by 8 bases, with 12 bases between the two germline ends. In nucleotides, the CDR3 is TGTGCCAGCAGCGCACGGGTCGGAGAAAAACTGTTTTTT. As protein: CASSARVGEKLFF.

The V and J genes are TRBV9 and TRBJ2-5; no reliable D call. The CDR3 loop spans 14 amino acids. Germline CDR1 reads SGDLS; CDR2 reads YYNGEE. Trimming pared 0 bases from V and 1 base from J, leaving 7 bases between. The CDR3 DNA follows: TGTGCCAGCAGCGTAGCAGCATTCCAAGAGACCCAGTACTTC. It encodes CASSVAAFQETQYF.

There are a few counts of this clonotype. The chain carries TRBV3-1 and TRBJ1-2, with a possible D match to TRBD1 (5 bases). The germline CDR1 and CDR2 sequences are LGHDT and YNNKEL (reference sequence). This CDR3 has 13 amino acids. V lost 6 bases to trimming and J lost 8 bases, with 16 bases between them. The CDR3 spells CASRSQRGVGYTF. Here the CDR3 DNA reads TGTGCCAGCAGATCACAGCGGGGGGTCGGCTACACCTTC.

The rearrangement links TRBV20-1 to TRBJ2-5, with 9 bases that match TRBD2. V shed 3 bases, J shed 1 base, and the junction held 6 bases outside the gene matches. In germline, CDR1 is DFQATT, CDR2 SNEGSKA (reference sequence). The CDR3 runs to 15 residues. The CDR3 DNA follows: TGCAGTGCTAGCGCAGCGGGGGGACCCCAAGAGACCCAGTACTTC. It codes for CSASAAGGPQETQYF.

This clonotype was found a few times. This chain joins TRBV30 and TRBJ2-6; D not certain. V gave up 2 bases and J gave up 18 bases, with 17 bases separating them. The CDR3 has 12 amino acids. Germline CDR1 GTSNPN, CDR2 SVGIG (reference sequence). The CDR3 sequence is CAWSPTPVSPTF. As DNA, the CDR3 is TGTGCCTGGAGTCCGACCCCGGTAAGCCCGACTTTC.

The table lists this clonotype with a few counts. This rearrangement joins TRBV10-3 to TRBJ1-2; D may be TRBD1 (5 bases). This CDR3 has 13 residues. Trimming removed 8 bases at V and 2 bases at J, with 12 bases between. Germline CDR1 and CDR2: ENHRY and SYGVKD. The CDR3 here is CAIAAGSNYGYTF. As DNA, the CDR3 is TGTGCCATCGCCGCAGGGTCAAACTATGGCTACACCTTC.

The chain uses TRBV6-5 and TRBJ2-5, with a weak D call TRBD2 (5 bases). The CDR3 spans 12 residues. Per germline, CDR1 MNHEY and CDR2 SVGAGI. Trimming took off 6 bases at V and 3 bases at J, with 8 bases between the two ends. The CDR3 DNA reads TGTGCCAGCAGGGTGGGAGAAGAGACCCAGTACTTC. This translates into CASRVGEETQYF.

In its sample, this clonotype was seen a few times. This chain uses TRBV12-3 or TRBV12-4 with TRBJ1-2, with TRBD1 as a possible D gene (5 bases). The CDR3 covers 12 residues. Trimming shortened V by 8 bases and J by 8 bases, and 15 bases separated the two germline ends. The DNA for the CDR3 is TGTGCCAGCTCAGCCGTGGGGGGAGGCTACACCTTC. This gives the protein CASSAVGGGYTF.

This clonotype turned up a few times. The chain uses TRBV28 and TRBJ2-5; possibly TRBD1 or TRBD2 for D (5 bases each). CDR1 is MDHEN, CDR2 SYDVKM, per germline. This CDR3 has 15 residues. The V and J ends lost 3 bases and 5 bases respectively, with 16 bases between them. The CDR3 loop reads CASSFPGQGGETQYF. DNA of the CDR3: TGTGCCAGCAGTTTTCCGGGGCAGGGCGGGGAGACCCAGTACTTC.

This clonotype turned up a few times. The chain couples TRBV28 to TRBJ2-7; no definite D call. Germline V gene sequence: CDR1 MDHEN, CDR2 SYDVKM. The CDR3 loop spans 11 amino acids. Trimming removed 6 bases from V and 3 bases from J, with 6 bases in between. CDR3 in amino acids: CASRRFYEQYF. Written as DNA, the CDR3 is TGTGCCAGCAGGAGATTCTACGAGCAGTACTTC.

This sequence joins TRBV6-6 and TRBJ1-3; TRBD1 might be the D (6 bases). The V gene's germline CDR1 is MNHNY and CDR2 SVGAGI (reference sequence). CDR3 length equals 16 residues. Trimming pared 2 bases from V and 0 bases from J, leaving 11 bases between. CDR3 amino acids: CASSYGTTFSGNTIYF. The CDR3 nucleotides are TGTGCCAGCAGTTACGGGACAACTTTCTCTGGAAACACCATATATTTT.

This clonotype was picked up a small number of times. This chain connects TRBV30 to TRBJ2-2, with D perhaps TRBD2 (5 bases). With 2 bases removed from V and 6 bases from J, the gap between germline ends came to 10 bases. The germline gives CDR1 GTSNPN, CDR2 SVGIG (reference sequence). CDR3 length equals 13 residues. The CDR3 sequence: CAWSWYGAGELFF. DNA for the CDR3: TGTGCCTGGAGTTGGTACGGGGCCGGGGAGCTGTTTTTT.